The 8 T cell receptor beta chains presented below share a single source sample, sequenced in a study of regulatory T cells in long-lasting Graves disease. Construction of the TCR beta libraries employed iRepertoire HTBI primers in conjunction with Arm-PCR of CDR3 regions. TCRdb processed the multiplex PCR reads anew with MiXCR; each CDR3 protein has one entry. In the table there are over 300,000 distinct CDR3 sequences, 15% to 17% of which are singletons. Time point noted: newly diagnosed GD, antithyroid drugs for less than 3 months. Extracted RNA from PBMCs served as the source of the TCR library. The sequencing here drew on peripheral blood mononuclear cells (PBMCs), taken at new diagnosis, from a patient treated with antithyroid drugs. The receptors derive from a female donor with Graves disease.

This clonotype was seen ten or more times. This CDR3 reads CASSEIGGDYGYTF. CDR3 sequence (DNA): TGTGCCAGCAGTGAAATAGGAGGGGACTATGGCTACACCTTC. This chain connects TRBV6-1 to TRBJ1-2, with D perhaps matching TRBD1 (5 bases). V was cut by 2 bases and J by 3 bases, with 10 bases left in between. This CDR3 contains 14 residues. Germline values: CDR1 MNHNS, CDR2 SASEGT.

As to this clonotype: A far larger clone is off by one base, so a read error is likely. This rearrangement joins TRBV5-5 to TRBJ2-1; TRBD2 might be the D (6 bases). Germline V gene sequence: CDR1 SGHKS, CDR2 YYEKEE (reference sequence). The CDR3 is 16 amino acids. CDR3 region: CASSPRRGGTYNEQSF. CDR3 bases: TGTGCCAGCAGCCCGAGGCGGGGCGGGACTTACAATGAGCAGTCCTTC.

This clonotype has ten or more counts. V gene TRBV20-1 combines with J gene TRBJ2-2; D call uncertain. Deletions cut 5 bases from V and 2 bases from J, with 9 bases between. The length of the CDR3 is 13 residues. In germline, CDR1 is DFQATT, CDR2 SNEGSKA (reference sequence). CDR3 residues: CSAAQANTGELFF. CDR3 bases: TGCAGTGCTGCGCAGGCTAACACCGGGGAGCTGTTTTTT.

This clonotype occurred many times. CDR3 sequence reads: CASSPQAVVNTEAFF. Written as DNA, the CDR3 is TGTGCCAGCAGCCCACAGGCCGTCGTGAACACTGAAGCTTTCTTT. The chain is built from TRBV11-1 and TRBJ1-1; perhaps TRBD1 as D (5 bases). Looked up from germline, CDR1 is SGHAT and CDR2 is FQDESV (reference sequence). There are 15 residues in the CDR3. Trimming stripped 5 bases from V and 0 bases from J, with 13 bases between. Full variable domain (remainder filled in from reference TRBV11-1 and TRBJ1-1): EAEVAQSPRYKITEKSQAVAFWCDPISGHATLYWYRQILGQGPELLVQFQDESVVDDSQLPKDRFSAERLKGVDSTLKIQPAELGDSAMYLCASSPQAVVNTEAFFGQGTRLTVV.

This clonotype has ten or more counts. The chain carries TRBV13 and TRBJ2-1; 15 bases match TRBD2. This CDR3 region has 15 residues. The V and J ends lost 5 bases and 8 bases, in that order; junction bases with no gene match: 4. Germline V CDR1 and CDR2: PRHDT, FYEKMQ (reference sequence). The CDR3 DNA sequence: TGTGCCAGCAGCCTTCGGACTAGCGGGGGGGATGAGCAGTTCTTC. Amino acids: CASSLRTSGGDEQFF.

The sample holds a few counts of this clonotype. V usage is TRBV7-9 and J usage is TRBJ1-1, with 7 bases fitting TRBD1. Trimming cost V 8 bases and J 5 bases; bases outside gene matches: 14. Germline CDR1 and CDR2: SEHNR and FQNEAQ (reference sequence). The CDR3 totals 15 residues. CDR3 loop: CASSPKTGFGTEAFF. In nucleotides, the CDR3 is TGTGCCAGCTCACCAAAGACAGGGTTCGGGACTGAAGCTTTCTTT.

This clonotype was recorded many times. The CDR3 DNA reads as TGTGCCAGCAGCTTAGCCGGGACAGGGGGCTTGGACTATGGCTACACCTTC. Encoded protein: CASSLAGTGGLDYGYTF. The V call is TRBV7-6, the J call TRBJ1-2; 12 nucleotides match TRBD1. The CDR3 extends over 17 amino acids. Trimming at V came to 0 bases and at J to 3 bases, leaving 5 bases not matched to a gene. In germline, CDR1 is SGHVS, CDR2 FNYEAQ.

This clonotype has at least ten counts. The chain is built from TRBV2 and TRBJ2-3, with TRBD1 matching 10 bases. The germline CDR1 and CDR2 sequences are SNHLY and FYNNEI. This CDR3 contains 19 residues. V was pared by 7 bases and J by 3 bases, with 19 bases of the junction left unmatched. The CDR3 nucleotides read TGTGCCAGCACTTCCTCCCTTCGGGACAGGGGCCCTAAAACAGATACGCAGTATTTT. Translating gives CASTSSLRDRGPKTDTQYF.